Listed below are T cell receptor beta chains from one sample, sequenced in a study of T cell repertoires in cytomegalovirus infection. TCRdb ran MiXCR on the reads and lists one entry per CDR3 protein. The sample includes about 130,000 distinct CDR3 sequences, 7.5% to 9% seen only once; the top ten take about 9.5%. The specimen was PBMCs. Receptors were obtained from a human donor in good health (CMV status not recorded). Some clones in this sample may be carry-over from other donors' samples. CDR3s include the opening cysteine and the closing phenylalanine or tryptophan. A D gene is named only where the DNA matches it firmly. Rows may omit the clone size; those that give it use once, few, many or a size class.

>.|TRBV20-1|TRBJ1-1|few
CSARDYRTAGNTEAFF
TGCAGTGCTAGAGATTACCGGACAGCGGGGAACACTGAAGCTTTCTTT
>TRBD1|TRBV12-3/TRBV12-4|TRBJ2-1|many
CASRSQGGAYNEQFF
TGTGCCAGCAGGTCACAGGGGGGAGCCTACAATGAGCAGTTCTTC
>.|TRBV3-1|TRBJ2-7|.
CASSQASRDFFSYEQYF
TGTGCCAGCAGCCAAGCCTCTAGGGACTTCTTCTCCTACGAGCAGTACTTC
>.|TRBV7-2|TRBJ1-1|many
CASSLGRANTEAFF
TGTGCCAGCAGCTTAGGGAGGGCGAACACTGAAGCTTTCTTT
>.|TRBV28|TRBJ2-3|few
CASSLSGVRLADTQYF
TGTGCCAGCAGTTTATCTGGGGTACGCCTGGCAGATACGCAGTATTTT
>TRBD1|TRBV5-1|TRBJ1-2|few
CASSAEGQYGYTF
TGCGCCAGCAGCGCAGAGGGACAGTATGGCTACACCTTC
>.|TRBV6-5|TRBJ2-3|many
CASSPGVAPDTDTQYF
TGTGCCAGCAGCCCCGGCGTGGCTCCCGACACAGATACGCAGTATTTT
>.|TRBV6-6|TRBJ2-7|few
CASTDGRGEQYF
TGTGCCAGCACCGACGGAAGGGGCGAGCAGTACTTC
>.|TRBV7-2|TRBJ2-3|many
CASRRGPADTQYF
TGTGCCAGCAGACGGGGGCCCGCAGATACGCAGTATTTT
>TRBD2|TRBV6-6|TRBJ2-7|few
CASSNEAGGRHEQYF
TGTGCCAGCAGTAACGAGGCGGGAGGGCGGCACGAGCAGTACTTC